Described below is a single TCR beta chain sequence and its context. Its matching antigen is unknown. RNA was isolated and reverse transcribed to cDNA, the sequencing template. TCRdb's copy holds only in-frame clones and misses some; the assay was immunoSEQ multiplex PCR. The data show 90,000 to 100,000 clones, with around 45% seen just once and 1.3% held by the top ten. This specimen belongs to a study of CD8+ T cells in alopecia areata. Regarding the study as a whole: The study found higher clonality in lesional than normal scalp, especially in alopecia totalis/universalis.

Germline-derived CDR1 and CDR2 are GTSNPN and SVGIG (reference sequence). This CDR3 spans 15 amino acids. Trimming removed 7 bases from V and 4 bases from J; junction bases left unmatched: 14. The sequenced material came from CD4+ T cells sorted from blood. V and J are TRBV30 and TRBJ2-3; 7 bases fit TRBD1. This TCR was sampled from a human donor with alopecia areata. The CDR3 nucleotides read TGTGCCTCGGCTCTCATGACAGGGTCTCCAGATACGCAGTATTTT. This translates into CASALMTGSPDTQYF. Looking up the rest from reference TRBV30 and TRBJ2-3 gives the full variable domain: SQTIHQWPATLVQPVGSPLSLECTVEGTSNPNLYWYRQAAGRGLQLLFYSVGIGQISSEVPQNLSASRPQDRQFILSSKKLLLSDSGFYLCASALMTGSPDTQYFGPGTRLTVL.